This paragraph covers one TCR beta chain sequence. The antigen is unknown. In germline, CDR1 is SGHTA, CDR2 FQGNSA. CDR3 length: 16 residues. The trim removed 1 base at V and 14 bases at J, leaving 15 bases unmatched. As for time point: week 47, end of study. What each vaccine dose contained was 300 ug of mutant IDH1 20-mer peptide, accompanied by topical imiquimod. The data are from a study of a mutant IDH1 vaccine in newly diagnosed glioma. The assay was immunoSEQ multiplex PCR, and TCRdb's table has in-frame clones only and misses some. The sample comprises tens of thousands of clones, about two thirds of which are singletons, and 4.8% rests with the top ten.

This sequence was found in a man aged 35-49 years with glioma. Some clones in this sample may be carry-over from other donors' samples. The rearrangement joins TRBV7-2 to TRBJ2-1; 9 bases align to TRBD2. The sequencing here drew on peripheral blood mononuclear cells (PBMCs), taken from a glioma patient whose treatment included an IDH1 peptide vaccine. Here the CDR3 DNA reads TGTGCCAGCAGCTTAGTGGTTGGAGGGAGCGGGGGGCGAAAGTTCTTC. Encoded protein: CASSLVVGGSGGRKFF.